What follows are 5 T cell receptor beta chains derived from one specimen sequenced in a study of blood T cells in healthy people across ages. Alongside a J-beta primer mix, a sample-barcoded 5' primer served in a second PCR lasting about 7 to 12 cycles. TCRdb re-called the 5' RACE reads with MiXCR, one entry per CDR3 protein. The sample lists under 1,100,000 distinct CDR3 sequences; about 23% were seen once. The sample was also reused in another study, on T cells of mothers and their children.

Material for sequencing was blood. These receptors all stem from a girl aged 2-10 years in good health.

V is TRBV29-1 and J is TRBJ1-5; TRBD1 might be the D (6 bases). V gave up 6 bases and J gave up 9 bases, with 12 bases separating them. Germline V gene sequence: CDR1 SQVTM, CDR2 ANQGSEA. This CDR3 comprises 11 residues. The CDR3 DNA reads TGCAGCGTAGGGGGGCTTGGGCCCCAGCATTTT. As protein: CSVGGLGPQHF. Filled out from reference TRBV29-1 and TRBJ1-5, the complete variable domain reads SAVISQKPSRDICQRGTSLTIQCQVDSQVTMMFWYRQQPGQSLTLIATANQGSEATYESGFVIDKFPISRPNLTFSTLTVSNMSPEDSSIYLCSVGGLGPQHFGDGTRLSIL.

Only a few counts were recorded for this clonotype. The chain uses TRBV27 and TRBJ1-3, with D uncertain. Between the trimmed V and J ends, which lost 6 bases and 2 bases, there was a span of 14 bases. The CDR3 covers 15 residues. From germline, CDR1 is MNHEY and CDR2 SMNVEV (reference sequence). CDR3 DNA: TGTGCCAGCAGCATAGTTTGGGGAACTGGAAACACCATATATTTT. Translation: CASSIVWGTGNTIYF.

This clonotype has a handful of counts. The rearrangement uses TRBV7-3 and TRBJ2-5, with D possibly being TRBD2 (5 bases). Trimming shortened V by 9 bases and J by 9 bases, and 26 bases separated the two germline ends. The CDR3 is 15 amino acids. Germline V gives CDR1 SGHTA, CDR2 FQGTGA. CDR3 DNA: TGTGCCAGAGCACTAGATTCTGCTCGGGTGGTGGCCCAGTACTTC. Translated: CARALDSARVVAQYF.

In this sample, this clonotype turned up a few times. The rearrangement links TRBV20-1 to TRBJ2-5; TRBD2 matches 7 bases. TRBJ2-1 explains the end of the DNA better; the J call may be wrong. The CDR3 runs to 14 residues. Germline V gives CDR1 DFQATT, CDR2 SNEGSKA (reference sequence). DNA for the CDR3: TGCAGTGCTGGAAGACTAGCAGGATACAATGAGCAGTTCTTC. This sequence encodes CSAGRLAGYNEQFF.

The chain is built from TRBV14 and TRBJ2-3, with 7 bases lining up with TRBD2. This CDR3 spans 14 amino acids. Trimming removed 3 bases from V and 10 bases from J; junction bases left unmatched: 10. CDR1 and CDR2 from the germline V gene are SGHDN and FVKESK. Written as DNA, the CDR3 is TGTGCCAGCAGCCAGGGGACTACCACCGAGGCGCAGTATTTT. Encoded protein: CASSQGTTTEAQYF.